This T cell receptor beta chain was captured in a study of blood T cell repertoires in COVID-19. Per the study methods: Using reference gene primer amplification, nucleated cell counts were estimated. Only in-frame clones appear in the TCRdb table, and some are missing; sequencing was by immunoSEQ multiplex PCR. V and J calls and clone size are those listed in that table; D and trimming were worked out from the DNA. The sample consists of fewer than 130,000 clones, roughly 84% of them appearing once. The CDR3 totals 14 residues. Trimming took 0 bases from V and 6 from J, leaving 8 bases between them. Germline CDR1 and CDR2: KGHSH and LQKENI.

This chain links TRBV18 with TRBJ2-2, with D hard to call. Sequencing input: peripheral blood. The sequence was collected from a human donor in a cohort sampled during active COVID-19. The CDR3 DNA sequence: TGTGCCAGCTCACCACCGGTTCGGGCCGGGGAGCTGTTTTTT. Amino acids: CASSPPVRAGELFF.